This T cell receptor beta chain is drawn from a study of T cells in Graves' hyperthyroidism and ophthalmopathy. Amplification of TCR beta CDR3 regions used RNA as the template. With the HTBI primer set, the TCR CDR3 went through a first round of RT-PCR. TCRdb processed the multiplex PCR reads anew with MiXCR; each CDR3 protein has one entry. The profile covers around 600,000 distinct CDR3 sequences, with roughly 15% appearing a single time and around 13% taken by the ten largest. The germline CDR1 and CDR2 sequences are GTSNPN and SVGIG (reference sequence). The CDR3 loop spans 12 amino acids. The junction had 1 base not matched to a gene; V was cut back by 1 base and J by 5 bases. This clonotype was counted ten times or more.

The TCR sequence derives from a woman aged 45 to 65 with Graves' ophthalmopathy. The specimen was blood. The V and J genes are TRBV30 and TRBJ1-1, with 7 bases that match TRBD1. In DNA form, the CDR3 reads TGTGCCTGGAGTGACAGGGGAACTGAAGCTTTCTTT. It is translated as CAWSDRGTEAFF.